This is a list of T cell receptor beta chains from one sample in a study of T cell repertoires and HLA-DP antigens. The antigens for these receptors are not known. Generated by immunoSEQ multiplex PCR, the TCRdb table keeps only in-frame clones and is missing some. The table has over 100,000 clones, over 90% seen once. The sequenced sample consisted of CD4+ T cells from PBMCs. Source of these receptors: a woman between 18 and 29 years old in good health and CMV-seronegative. The CDR3 runs from the conserved cysteine through the conserved F or W. The order of the fields is clone size, J gene, V gene, D gene, CDR3 DNA, CDR3 protein. D genes are given only for firm matches. The size field is filled for only some rows; it gives once, few, many or a size class.

NA | TRBJ1-5 | TRBV4-2 | NA | TGTGCCAGCAGCCAAGCGCAGGGAGAGAGCAATCAGCCCCAGCATTTT | CASSQAQGESNQPQHF
NA | TRBJ2-7 | TRBV6-1 | NA | TGTGCCAGCAAAATACAGGTACCGGACGAGCAGTACTTC | CASKIQVPDEQYF
NA | TRBJ1-5 | TRBV6-1 | TRBD1 | TGTGCCAGCAGTGAAAGGGGACAGGGCTACAATCAGCCCCAGCATTTT | CASSERGQGYNQPQHF
NA | TRBJ2-7 | TRBV7-2 | NA | TGTGCCAGCAGCTTAGCGAGGGGCATCTCCTACGAGCAGTACTTC | CASSLARGISYEQYF
NA | TRBJ1-2 | TRBV27 | TRBD1 | TGTGCCAGCAGCCCGCTACCGGGACAGGGGAGGTTTGCTAACTATGGCTACACCTTC | CASSPLPGQGRFANYGYTF
NA | TRBJ1-3 | TRBV2 | NA | TGTGCCAGCAGGGACCTTGGAAACACCATATATTTT | CASRDLGNTIYF
NA | TRBJ2-5 | TRBV28 | TRBD1 | TGTGCCAGCAGTTCAAATGCCGGACAGGGAGAGACCCAGTACTTC | CASSSNAGQGETQYF
NA | TRBJ2-2 | TRBV7-7 | TRBD2 | TGTGCTAGCAGCTTAGGACCCCTAACTAGCGGGACGAACACCGGGGAGCTGTTTTTT | CASSLGPLTSGTNTGELFF
NA | TRBJ1-1 | TRBV6-1 | NA | TGTGCCAGCACCGAACAGAGGATGAACACTGAAGCTTTCTTT | CASTEQRMNTEAFF
NA | TRBJ2-5 | TRBV27 | NA | TGTGCCAGCAGTCCAGAAACCAGGGTACAGACCCAGTACTTC | CASSPETRVQTQYF
once | TRBJ1-6 | TRBV5-1 | TRBD1 | TGCGCCAGCAGCGTGGGACAGCAAGGTTCACCCCTCCACTTT | CASSVGQQGSPLHF